The 10 T cell receptor beta chains below all came from one sample that was sequenced in a study of beta chain features in type 1 diabetes. Of the isolated RNA, all was reverse transcribed, and so the sequenced material was expressed TCRB transcripts. Sequencing was performed with immunoSEQ multiplex PCR; in TCRdb, only in-frame clones are kept and a portion is missing. The sample has almost 350,000 clones; 8% are singletons. The specimen sequenced was central memory CD4+ T cells from blood. These receptors were collected from a young woman in good health.

The chain carries TRBV7-9 and TRBJ2-7; 8 bases agree with TRBD1. The CDR3 is 16 amino acids. CDR1 and CDR2 from the germline V gene are SEHNR and FQNEAQ (reference sequence). V was pared by 5 bases and J by 4 bases, with 13 bases of the junction left unmatched. CDR3 DNA: TGTGCCAGCAGCGCCGGACAGGGAACCTTCGTGTACGAGCAGTACTTC. Translated: CASSAGQGTFVYEQYF.

This sequence joins TRBV14 and TRBJ1-2; D perhaps matches TRBD1 (5 bases). V was clipped by 4 bases and J by 7 bases, with 19 bases between them. Germline loops: CDR1 SGHDN, CDR2 FVKESK. The CDR3 loop spans 15 amino acids. Written as DNA, the CDR3 is TGTGCCAGCAGCCCTGTTCGGGCAGGGCGAGGTGGCTACACCTTC. Protein: CASSPVRAGRGGYTF.

This clone was seen a handful of times. CDR3 amino acids: CASGQGKETQYF. CDR3 bases: TGTGCCAGCGGACAGGGAAAAGAGACCCAGTACTTC. The chain is built from TRBV2 and TRBJ2-5; TRBD1 aligns across 8 bases. V lost 8 bases to trimming and J lost 3 bases; unmatched junction nucleotides: 2. Germline V gives CDR1 SNHLY, CDR2 FYNNEI. The CDR3 spans 12 residues.

This clone was picked up a small number of times. The V and J genes are TRBV28 and TRBJ2-7, with 8 positions matching TRBD2. Germline trimming cut 6 bases from V and 6 bases from J; bases unmatched to any gene: 7. CDR1 and CDR2 from the germline V gene are MDHEN and SYDVKM. The CDR3 contains 13 residues. The CDR3 loop reads CASSGTRGGEQYF. Here the CDR3 DNA reads TGTGCCAGCAGCGGGACTAGGGGTGGCGAGCAGTACTTC.

This clone was seen more than once but under ten times. The rearrangement links TRBV7-9 to TRBJ2-7, with 9 bases aligning to TRBD2. The CDR3 spans 17 residues. V lost 1 base, J lost 7 bases, and 14 bases stayed unmatched. Germline CDR1 reads SEHNR; CDR2 reads FQNEAQ (reference sequence). The CDR3 protein is CASSLDQGSGSRREQYF. CDR3 DNA sequence: TGTGCCAGCAGCTTAGACCAGGGTAGCGGGAGCCGCAGGGAGCAGTACTTC.

The sample holds a few counts of this clone. The rearrangement joins TRBV7-2 to TRBJ2-2, with D perhaps matching TRBD1 (6 bases). The V gene's germline CDR1 is SGHTA and CDR2 FQGNSA. The V end lost 6 bases, the J end lost 1 base, and 12 bases lay between the germline ends. CDR3 length equals 15 residues. The CDR3, as DNA: TGTGCCAGCAGTTGGAACAGGGAGAACACCGGGGAGCTGTTTTTT. Translation: CASSWNRENTGELFF.

This clone was recorded at least ten times. DNA for the CDR3: TGTGCCAGCAGCTTAGAGCGCTCAGATACGCAGTATTTT. Translating it yields CASSLERSDTQYF. The chain has TRBV7-2 and TRBJ2-3; D unclear. The length of the CDR3 is 13 residues. Per germline, CDR1 SGHTA and CDR2 FQGNSA. Trimming shortened V by 1 base and J by 4 bases, and 6 bases separated the two germline ends.

This clone has a handful of counts. The chain carries TRBV9 and TRBJ2-1, with D possibly TRBD1 on 5 matching bases. Germline V gene lookup returns CDR1 SGDLS and CDR2 YYNGEE. Trimming stripped 3 bases from V and 10 bases from J, with 14 bases between. This CDR3 spans 13 amino acids. CDR3 coding DNA: TGTGCCAGCAGCGAGGGGAAAGGGGCCGAGCAGTTCTTC. Translated: CASSEGKGAEQFF.

This chain joins TRBV7-9 and TRBJ2-5, with D unresolved. From germline, CDR1 is SEHNR and CDR2 FQNEAQ (reference sequence). The V gene lost 1 base and the J gene lost 9 bases, with 15 bases spanning the gap. The CDR3 has 14 amino acids. The CDR3 nucleotides are TGTGCCAGCAGCTTAGGACCGTCCCGGTTGGCCCAGTACTTC. As protein: CASSLGPSRLAQYF.

The chain couples TRBV19 to TRBJ2-3; D tentatively fits TRBD1 or TRBD2 (5 bases each). The CDR3 runs to 16 residues. The V end lost 4 bases, the J end lost 2 bases, and 16 bases lay between the germline ends. Germline CDR1 and CDR2: LNHDA and SQIVND (reference sequence). CDR3 DNA sequence: TGTGCCAGTAGTAGACTCCCCAACGGGGCCACAGATACGCAGTATTTT. Residues: CASSRLPNGATDTQYF. The whole variable domain, filled in from reference TRBV19 and TRBJ2-3, reads DGGITQSPKYLFRKEGQNVTLSCEQNLNHDAMYWYRQDPGQGLRLIYYSQIVNDFQKGDIAEGYSVSREKKESFPLTVTSAQKNPTAFYLCASSRLPNGATDTQYFGPGTRLTVL.